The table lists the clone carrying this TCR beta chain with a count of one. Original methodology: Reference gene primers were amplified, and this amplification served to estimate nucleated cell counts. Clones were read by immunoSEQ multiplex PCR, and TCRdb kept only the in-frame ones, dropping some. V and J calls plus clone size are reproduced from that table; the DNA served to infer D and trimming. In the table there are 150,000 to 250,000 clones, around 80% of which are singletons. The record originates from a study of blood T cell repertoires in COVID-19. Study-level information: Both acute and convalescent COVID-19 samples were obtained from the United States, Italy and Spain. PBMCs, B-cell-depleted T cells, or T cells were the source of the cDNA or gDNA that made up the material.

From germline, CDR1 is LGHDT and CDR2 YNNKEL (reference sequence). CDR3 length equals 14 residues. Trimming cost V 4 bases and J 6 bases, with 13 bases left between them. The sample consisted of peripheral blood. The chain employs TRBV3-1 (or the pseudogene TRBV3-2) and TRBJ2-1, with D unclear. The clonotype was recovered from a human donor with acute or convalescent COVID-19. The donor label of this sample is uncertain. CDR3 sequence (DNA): TGTGCCAGCAGCCCTTCTGGTCCCAGCAATGAGCAGTTCTTC. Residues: CASSPSGPSNEQFF.